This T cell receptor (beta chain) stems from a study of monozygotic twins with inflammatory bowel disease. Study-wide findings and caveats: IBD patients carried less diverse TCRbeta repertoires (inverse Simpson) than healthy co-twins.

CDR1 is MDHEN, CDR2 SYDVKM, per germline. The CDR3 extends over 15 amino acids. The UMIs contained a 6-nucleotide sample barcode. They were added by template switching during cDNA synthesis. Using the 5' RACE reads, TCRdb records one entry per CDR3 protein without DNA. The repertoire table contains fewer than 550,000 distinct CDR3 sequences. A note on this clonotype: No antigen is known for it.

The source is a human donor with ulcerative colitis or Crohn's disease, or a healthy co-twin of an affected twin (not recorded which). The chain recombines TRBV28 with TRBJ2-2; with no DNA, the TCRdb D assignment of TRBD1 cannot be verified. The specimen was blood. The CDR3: CASSFLQGSTGELFF.